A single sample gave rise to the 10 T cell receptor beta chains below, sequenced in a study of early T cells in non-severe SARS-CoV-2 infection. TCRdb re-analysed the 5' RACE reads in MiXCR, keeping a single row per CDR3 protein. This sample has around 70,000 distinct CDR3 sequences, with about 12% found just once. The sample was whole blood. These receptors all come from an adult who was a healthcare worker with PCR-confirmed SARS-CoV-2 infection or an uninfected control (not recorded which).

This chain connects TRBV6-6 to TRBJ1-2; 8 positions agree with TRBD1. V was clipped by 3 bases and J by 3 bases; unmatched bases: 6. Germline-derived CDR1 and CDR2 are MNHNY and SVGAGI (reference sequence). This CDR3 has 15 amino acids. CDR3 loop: CASSYGQGRDYGYTF. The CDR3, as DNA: TGTGCCAGCAGTTATGGACAGGGCCGGGACTATGGCTACACCTTC.

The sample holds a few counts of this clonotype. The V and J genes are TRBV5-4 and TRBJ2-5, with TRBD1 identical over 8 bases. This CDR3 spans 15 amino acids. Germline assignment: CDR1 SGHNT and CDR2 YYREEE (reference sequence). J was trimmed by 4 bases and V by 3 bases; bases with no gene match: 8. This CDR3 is CASSSGQGVGETQYF. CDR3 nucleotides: TGTGCCAGCAGCTCTGGACAGGGAGTAGGAGAGACCCAGTACTTC.

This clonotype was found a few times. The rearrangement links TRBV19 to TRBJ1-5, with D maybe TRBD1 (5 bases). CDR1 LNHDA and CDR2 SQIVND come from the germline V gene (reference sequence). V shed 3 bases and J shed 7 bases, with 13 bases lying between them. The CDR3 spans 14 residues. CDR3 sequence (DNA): TGTGCCAGTAGTATTGCCAGGGAGGGGCAGCCCCAGCATTTT. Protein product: CASSIAREGQPQHF.

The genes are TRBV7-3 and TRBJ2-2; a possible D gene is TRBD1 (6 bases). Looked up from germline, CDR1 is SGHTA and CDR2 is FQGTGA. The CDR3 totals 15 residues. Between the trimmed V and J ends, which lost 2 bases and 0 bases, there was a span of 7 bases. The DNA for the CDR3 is TGTGCCAGCAGCTTACACAGGGCGAACACCGGGGAGCTGTTTTTT. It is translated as CASSLHRANTGELFF.

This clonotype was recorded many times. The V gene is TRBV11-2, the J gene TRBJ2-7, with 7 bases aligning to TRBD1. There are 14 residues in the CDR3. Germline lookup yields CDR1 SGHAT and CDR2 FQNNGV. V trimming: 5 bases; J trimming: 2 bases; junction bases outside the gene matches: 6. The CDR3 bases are TGTGCCAGCAGCCCCCGGGACAGAGCCTACGAGCAGTACTTC. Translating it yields CASSPRDRAYEQYF.

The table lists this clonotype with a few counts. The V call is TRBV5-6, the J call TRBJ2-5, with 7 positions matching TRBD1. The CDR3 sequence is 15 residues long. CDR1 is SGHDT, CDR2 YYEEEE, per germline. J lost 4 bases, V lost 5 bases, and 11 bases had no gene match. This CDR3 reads CASSIGQEMIETQYF. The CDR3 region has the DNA TGTGCCAGCAGTATAGGACAGGAGATGATAGAGACCCAGTACTTC. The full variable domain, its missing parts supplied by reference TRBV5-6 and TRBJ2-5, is DAGVTQSPTHLIKTRGQQVTLRCSPKSGHDTVSWYQQALGQGPQFIFQYYEEEERQRGNFPDRFSGHQFPNYSSELNVNALLLGDSALYLCASSIGQEMIETQYFGPGTRLLVL.

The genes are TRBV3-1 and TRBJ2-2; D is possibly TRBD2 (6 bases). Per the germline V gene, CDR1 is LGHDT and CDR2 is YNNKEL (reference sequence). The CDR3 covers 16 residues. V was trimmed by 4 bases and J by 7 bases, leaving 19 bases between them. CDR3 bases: TGTGCCAGCAGCCCTCCCCTGTGGCGGGATATCGGGGAGCTGTTTTTT. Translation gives CASSPPLWRDIGELFF.

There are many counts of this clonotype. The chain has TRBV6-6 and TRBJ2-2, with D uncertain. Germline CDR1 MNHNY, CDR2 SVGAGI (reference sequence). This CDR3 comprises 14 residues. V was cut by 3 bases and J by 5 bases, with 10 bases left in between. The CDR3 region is CASSYTGLTGELFF. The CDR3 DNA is TGTGCCAGCAGTTATACCGGGCTTACCGGGGAGCTGTTTTTT.

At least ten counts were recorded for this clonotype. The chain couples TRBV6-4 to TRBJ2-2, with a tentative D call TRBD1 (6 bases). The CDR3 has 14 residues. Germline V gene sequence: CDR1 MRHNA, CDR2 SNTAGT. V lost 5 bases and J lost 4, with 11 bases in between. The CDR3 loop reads CASSPQGSTGELFF. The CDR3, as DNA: TGTGCCAGCAGTCCCCAGGGGAGCACCGGGGAGCTGTTTTTT.

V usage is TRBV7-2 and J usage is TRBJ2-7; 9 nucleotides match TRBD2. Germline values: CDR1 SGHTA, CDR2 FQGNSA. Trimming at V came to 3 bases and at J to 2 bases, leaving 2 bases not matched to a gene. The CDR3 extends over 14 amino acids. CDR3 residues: CASSFLAGPYEQYF. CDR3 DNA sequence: TGTGCCAGCAGCTTCCTAGCGGGGCCCTACGAGCAGTACTTC.